Each of the 19 T cell receptor beta chains below was sequenced from the same sample in a study of response to subunit inactivated influenza vaccine. TCRdb re-analysed the RT-PCR reads in MiXCR, keeping a single row per CDR3 protein. The table records approximately 530,000 distinct CDR3 sequences, 10% to 15% of them present only once. Sequenced here: PBMCs from blood, sampled 45 days after vaccination. Receptors originate from a man between 45 and 60 years old who received an inactivated influenza vaccine.

This clonotype was seen repeatedly, ten times or more. V gene TRBV2 combines with J gene TRBJ2-4; D is undetermined. Trimming removed 0 bases at V and 5 bases at J, with 8 bases between. The CDR3 contains 14 residues. In germline, CDR1 is SNHLY, CDR2 FYNNEI. CDR3 coding DNA: TGTGCCAGCAGTGAAGCGGACGGAGAAAACATTCAGTACTTC. Its protein product is CASSEADGENIQYF.

The chain joins TRBV7-3 to TRBJ2-2; possibly TRBD1 for D (5 bases). The CDR3 consists of 16 residues. Trimming cost V 0 bases and J 3 bases, with 11 bases left between them. Per germline, CDR1 SGHTA and CDR2 FQGTGA. The CDR3 sequence: CASSLTAGSDTGELFF. The CDR3 region has the DNA TGTGCCAGCAGCTTAACGGCAGGGTCAGACACCGGGGAGCTGTTTTTT.

The rearrangement uses TRBV12-3 or TRBV12-4 and TRBJ2-1; TRBD2 matches at 15 bases. After removal of 6 bases from V and 3 bases from J, the junction contained 6 bases not matched to a gene. The CDR3 runs to 17 residues. CDR3 amino acids: CASSAGTSGGFYNEQFF. The CDR3 nucleotides are TGTGCCAGCAGCGCCGGGACTAGCGGGGGGTTCTACAATGAGCAGTTCTTC.

This clonotype has at least ten counts. The rearrangement joins TRBV5-5 to TRBJ2-1; the D gene is possibly TRBD1 (5 bases). Germline loops: CDR1 SGHKS, CDR2 YYEKEE (reference sequence). The CDR3 contains 15 residues. Trimming took 5 bases from V and 6 from J, leaving 18 bases between them. DNA of the CDR3: TGTGCCAGCAGTAAAATAGGGGCGGCCTCCAATGAGCAGTTCTTC. Residues: CASSKIGAASNEQFF.

This clonotype showed up just a few times. This chain connects TRBV4-3 to TRBJ2-7, with 10 bases fitting TRBD2. The CDR3 sequence is 16 residues long. Trimming took 0 bases from V and 6 from J; bases not matched to a gene: 8. Germline assignment: CDR1 LGHNA and CDR2 YSLEER. CDR3 DNA: TGCGCCAGCAGCCAAGATATAAGCGGGGGGGGGTCCGAGCAGTACTTC. Translating it yields CASSQDISGGGSEQYF.

There are a few counts of this clonotype. The chain joins TRBV4-3 to TRBJ2-3; weak D call: TRBD1 (6 bases). Trimming cost V 0 bases and J 2 bases, with 12 bases left between them. The CDR3 length is 16 residues. Germline V gene sequence: CDR1 LGHNA, CDR2 YSLEER. The CDR3 loop reads CASSQDYAGVTDTQYF. CDR3 nucleotide sequence: TGCGCCAGCAGCCAAGATTATGCAGGGGTCACAGATACGCAGTATTTT.

This clonotype was picked up a small number of times. V gene TRBV11-2 combines with J gene TRBJ2-1; D may be TRBD2 (6 bases). The germline V gene encodes CDR1 SGHAT and CDR2 FQNNGV. The V end lost 6 bases, the J end lost 4 bases, and 16 bases lay between the germline ends. This CDR3 spans 15 amino acids. The CDR3 loop reads CASRMGLVLYNEQFF. The CDR3 DNA follows: TGTGCCAGCAGAATGGGACTGGTCCTATACAATGAGCAGTTCTTC.

Turning to this clonotype: Germline and junction disagree at one end, which may indicate a read error. V usage is TRBV28 and J usage is TRBJ2-7; no clear D gene. The CDR3 runs to 14 residues. Per germline, CDR1 MDHEN and CDR2 SYDVKM. The DNA for the CDR3 is TGTGCCAGCTCTCTTTATGCCCCAGGAGACGAGCGGTACTTC. This sequence encodes CASSLYAPGDERYF.

V is TRBV3-1 and J is TRBJ2-7; tentative D call: TRBD1 (5 bases). V lost 3 bases and J lost 5, with 11 bases in between. The CDR3 spans 13 residues. CDR1 and CDR2 (germline): LGHDT, YNNKEL (reference sequence). CDR3 amino acids: CASSHQGRNEQYF. The CDR3 coding sequence is TGTGCCAGCAGCCACCAGGGAAGGAACGAGCAGTACTTC.

This chain links TRBV5-5 with TRBJ2-3; TRBD2 matches at 10 bases. V was clipped by 2 bases and J by 5 bases; unmatched bases: 8. The CDR3 contains 16 residues. Germline V lookup: CDR1 SGHKS, CDR2 YYEKEE (reference sequence). For the CDR3, the DNA is TGTGCCAGCAGCTTACTGAGCGGGGGGGCGGTAGATACGCAGTATTTT. It translates to CASSLLSGGAVDTQYF.

The genes are TRBV20-1 and TRBJ2-7; TRBD2 agrees at 7 bases. Germline lookup yields CDR1 DFQATT and CDR2 SNEGSKA (reference sequence). The CDR3 consists of 14 residues. With V trimmed by 5 bases and J by 3 bases, 10 bases remained unmatched. The CDR3 loop is CSAGTPTSVYEQYF. The CDR3 nucleotides read TGCAGTGCTGGAACACCAACTAGCGTCTACGAGCAGTACTTC.

This clonotype was seen more than once but under ten times. This rearrangement joins TRBV12-3 or TRBV12-4 to TRBJ1-1; no definite D call. This CDR3 comprises 14 residues. Trimming shortened V by 3 bases and J by 4 bases, and 12 bases separated the two germline ends. The DNA for the CDR3 is TGTGCCAGCAGTTTCGACAACTGGGGCACTGAAGCTTTCTTT. It specifies CASSFDNWGTEAFF.

Notes on this clonotype: Germline and junction disagree at one end, which may indicate a read error. V and J are TRBV24-1 and TRBJ2-2; D remains ambiguous. Per the germline V gene, CDR1 is KGHDR and CDR2 is SFDVKD. The CDR3 is made up of 14 amino acids. The CDR3 bases are TGTGTCACCAGTGATCCGGCCGGAGCCGGGGAGCTGTTTTTT. Translated, it gives CVTSDPAGAGELFF.

The chain has TRBV20-1 and TRBJ2-7, with a weak D call TRBD1 (5 bases). V was pared by 0 bases and J by 3 bases, with 12 bases between. Germline CDR1 reads DFQATT; CDR2 reads SNEGSKA (reference sequence). This CDR3 is built from 14 residues. The DNA for the CDR3 is TGCAGTGCTAGAGAATCCGGACAAAACTACGAGCAGTACTTC. Its translation: CSARESGQNYEQYF.

This clonotype was seen only a few times. The chain recombines TRBV20-1 with TRBJ2-5; D unclear. Germline CDR1 DFQATT, CDR2 SNEGSKA (reference sequence). Trimming shortened V by 3 bases and J by 2 bases, and 7 bases separated the two germline ends. This CDR3 is 12 amino acids long. The CDR3 here is CSARGRQETQYF. In DNA, the CDR3 is TGCAGTGCTAGGGGCCGGCAAGAGACCCAGTACTTC.

The V call is TRBV4-1, the J call TRBJ2-7; TRBD1 agrees at 7 bases. From germline, CDR1 is MGHRA and CDR2 YSYEKL. The CDR3 covers 16 residues. V was clipped by 1 base and J by 4 bases; unmatched bases: 10. The CDR3 is CASSQVFLGQPYEQYF. CDR3 coding DNA: TGCGCCAGCAGCCAAGTATTTCTGGGACAGCCTTACGAGCAGTACTTC.

The rearrangement uses TRBV12-3 or TRBV12-4 and TRBJ2-6; 8 bases match TRBD2. V was pared by 2 bases and J by 0 bases, with 6 bases of the junction left unmatched. CDR3 length: 18 residues. In nucleotides, the CDR3 is TGTGCCAGCAGTTTAACGGGACTAGTGTCCTCTGGGGCCAACGTCCTGACTTTC. It translates to CASSLTGLVSSGANVLTF.

This clonotype has just a few counts. This chain uses TRBV4-3 with TRBJ2-5; D is tentatively TRBD1 or TRBD2 (5 bases each). Germline CDR1 reads LGHNA; CDR2 reads YSLEER. The CDR3 extends over 15 amino acids. The V end lost 0 bases, the J end lost 1 base, and 9 bases lay between the germline ends. The CDR3 DNA follows: TGCGCCAGCAGCCAAGAAAGAGGGGTCCAAGAGACCCAGTACTTC. Its translation is CASSQERGVQETQYF.

This clonotype has at least ten counts. The rearrangement links TRBV12-3 or TRBV12-4 to TRBJ1-3; weak D call: TRBD1 (6 bases). CDR3 size: 16 residues. V lost 3 bases to trimming and J lost 2 bases, with 14 bases between them. In DNA, the CDR3 is TGTGCCAGCAGTTTTGGACAGTCTAAAGCTGGAAACACCATATATTTT. It yields the protein CASSFGQSKAGNTIYF.